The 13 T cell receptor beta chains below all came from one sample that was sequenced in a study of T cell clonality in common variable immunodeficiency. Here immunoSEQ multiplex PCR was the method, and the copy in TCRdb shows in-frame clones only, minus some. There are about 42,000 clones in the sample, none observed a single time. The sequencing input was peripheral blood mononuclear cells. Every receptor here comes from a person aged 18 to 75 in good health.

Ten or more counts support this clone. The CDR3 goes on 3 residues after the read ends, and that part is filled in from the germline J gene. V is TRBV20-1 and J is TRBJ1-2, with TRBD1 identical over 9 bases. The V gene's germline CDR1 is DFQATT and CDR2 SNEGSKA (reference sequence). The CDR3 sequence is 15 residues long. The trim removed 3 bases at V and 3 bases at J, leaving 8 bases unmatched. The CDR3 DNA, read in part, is TGCAGTGCTAGCAGATCGGACAGGGGAGACTATGGC. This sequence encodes CSASRSDRGDYG. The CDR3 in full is CSASRSDRGDYGYTF.

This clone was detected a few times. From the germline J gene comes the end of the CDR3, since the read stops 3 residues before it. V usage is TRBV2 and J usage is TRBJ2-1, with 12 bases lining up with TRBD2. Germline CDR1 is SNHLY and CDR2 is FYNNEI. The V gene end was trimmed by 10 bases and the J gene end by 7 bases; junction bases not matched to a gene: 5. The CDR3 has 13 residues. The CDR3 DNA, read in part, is TGTGCCACGGGACTAGCGGGCTGGAATGAG. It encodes CATGLAGWNE. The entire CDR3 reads CATGLAGWNEQFF.

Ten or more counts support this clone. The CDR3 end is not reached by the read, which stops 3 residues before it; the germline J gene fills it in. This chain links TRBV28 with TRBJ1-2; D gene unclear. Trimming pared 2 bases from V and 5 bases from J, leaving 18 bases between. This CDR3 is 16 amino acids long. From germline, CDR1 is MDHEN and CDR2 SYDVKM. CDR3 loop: CASSLATSSALYGYTF. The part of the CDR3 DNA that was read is TGTGCCAGCAGTTTAGCCACCTCCTCCGCCCTATATGGC.

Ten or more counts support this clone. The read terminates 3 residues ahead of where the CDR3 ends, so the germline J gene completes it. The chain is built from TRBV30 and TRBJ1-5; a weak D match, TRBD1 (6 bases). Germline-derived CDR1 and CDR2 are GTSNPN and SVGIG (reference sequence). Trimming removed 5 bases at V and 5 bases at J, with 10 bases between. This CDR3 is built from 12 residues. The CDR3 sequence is CAWSGVDQPQHF. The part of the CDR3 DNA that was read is TGTGCCTGGTCAGGGGTGGATCAGCCC. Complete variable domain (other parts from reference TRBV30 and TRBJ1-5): SQTIHQWPATLVQPVGSPLSLECTVEGTSNPNLYWYRQAAGRGLQLLFYSVGIGQISSEVPQNLSASRPQDRQFILSSKKLLLSDSGFYLCAWSGVDQPQHFGDGTRLSIL.

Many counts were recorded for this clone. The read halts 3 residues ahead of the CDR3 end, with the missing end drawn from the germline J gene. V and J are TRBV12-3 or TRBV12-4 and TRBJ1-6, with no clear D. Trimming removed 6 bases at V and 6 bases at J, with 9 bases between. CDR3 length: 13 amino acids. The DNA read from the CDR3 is TGTGCCAGCAGGGGTTCGGGTAATTCACCC. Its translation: CASRGSGNSP. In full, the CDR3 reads CASRGSGNSPLHF.

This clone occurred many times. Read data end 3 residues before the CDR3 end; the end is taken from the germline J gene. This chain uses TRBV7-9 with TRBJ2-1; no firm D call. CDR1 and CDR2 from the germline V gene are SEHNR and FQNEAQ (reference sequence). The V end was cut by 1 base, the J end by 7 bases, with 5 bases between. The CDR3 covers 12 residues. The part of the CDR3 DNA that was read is TGTGCCAGCAGCTTAGACGCGAATGAG. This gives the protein CASSLDANE. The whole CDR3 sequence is CASSLDANEQFF.

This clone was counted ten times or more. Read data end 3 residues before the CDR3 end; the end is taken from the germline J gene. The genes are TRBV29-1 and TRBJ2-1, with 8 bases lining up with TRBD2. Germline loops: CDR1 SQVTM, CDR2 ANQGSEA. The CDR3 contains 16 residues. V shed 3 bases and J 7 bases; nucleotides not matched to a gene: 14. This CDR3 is CSVDTGSGGPGNEQFF. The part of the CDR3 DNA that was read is TGCAGCGTTGATACTGGTTCGGGAGGGCCGGGGAATGAG.

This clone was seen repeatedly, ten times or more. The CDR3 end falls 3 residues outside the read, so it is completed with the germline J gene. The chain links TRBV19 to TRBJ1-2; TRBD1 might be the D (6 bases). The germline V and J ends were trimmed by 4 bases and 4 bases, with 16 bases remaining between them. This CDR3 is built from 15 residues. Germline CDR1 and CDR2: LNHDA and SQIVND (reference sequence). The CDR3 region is CASSTYTQGIYGYTF. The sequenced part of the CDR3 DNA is TGTGCCAGTAGTACCTATACGCAGGGGATCTATGGC. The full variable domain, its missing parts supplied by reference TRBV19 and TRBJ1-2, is DGGITQSPKYLFRKEGQNVTLSCEQNLNHDAMYWYRQDPGQGLRLIYYSQIVNDFQKGDIAEGYSVSREKKESFPLTVTSAQKNPTAFYLCASSTYTQGIYGYTFGSGTRLTVV.

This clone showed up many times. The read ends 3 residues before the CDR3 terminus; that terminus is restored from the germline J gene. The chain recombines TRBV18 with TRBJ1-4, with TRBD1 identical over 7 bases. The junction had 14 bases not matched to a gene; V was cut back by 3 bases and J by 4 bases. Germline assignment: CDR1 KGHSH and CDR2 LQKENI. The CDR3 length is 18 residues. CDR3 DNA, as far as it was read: TGTGCCAGCTCACCGCTATCACCGACGACAGGGATTAATGAAAAA. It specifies CASSPLSPTTGINEK. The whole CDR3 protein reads CASSPLSPTTGINEKLFF.

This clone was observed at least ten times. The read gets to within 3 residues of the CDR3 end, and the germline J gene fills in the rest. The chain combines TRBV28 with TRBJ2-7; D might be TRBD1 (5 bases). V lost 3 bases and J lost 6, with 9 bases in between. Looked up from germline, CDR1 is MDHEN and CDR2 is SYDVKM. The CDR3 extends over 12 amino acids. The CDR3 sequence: CASSFLRVEQYF. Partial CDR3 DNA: TGTGCCAGCAGTTTCCTCAGGGTCGAG. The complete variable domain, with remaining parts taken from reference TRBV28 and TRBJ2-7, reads DVKVTQSSRYLVKRTGEKVFLECVQDMDHENMFWYRQDPGLGLRLIYFSYDVKMKEKGDIPEGYSVSREKKERFSLILESASTNQTSMYLCASSFLRVEQYFGPGTRLTVT.

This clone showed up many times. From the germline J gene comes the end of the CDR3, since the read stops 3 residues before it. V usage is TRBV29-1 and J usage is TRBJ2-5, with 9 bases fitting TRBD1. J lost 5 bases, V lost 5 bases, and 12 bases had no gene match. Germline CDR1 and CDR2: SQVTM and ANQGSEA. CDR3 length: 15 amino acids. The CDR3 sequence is CSVRITGGAGETQYF. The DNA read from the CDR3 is TGCAGCGTTAGGATAACAGGGGGCGCCGGGGAGACC.

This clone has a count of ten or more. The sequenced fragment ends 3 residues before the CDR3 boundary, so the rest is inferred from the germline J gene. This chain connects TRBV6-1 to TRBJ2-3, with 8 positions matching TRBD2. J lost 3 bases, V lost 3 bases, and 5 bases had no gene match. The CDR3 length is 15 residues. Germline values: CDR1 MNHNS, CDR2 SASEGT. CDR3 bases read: TGTGCCAGCAGTGACCCGGGACTAGTGACAGATACG. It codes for CASSDPGLVTDT. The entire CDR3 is CASSDPGLVTDTQYF.

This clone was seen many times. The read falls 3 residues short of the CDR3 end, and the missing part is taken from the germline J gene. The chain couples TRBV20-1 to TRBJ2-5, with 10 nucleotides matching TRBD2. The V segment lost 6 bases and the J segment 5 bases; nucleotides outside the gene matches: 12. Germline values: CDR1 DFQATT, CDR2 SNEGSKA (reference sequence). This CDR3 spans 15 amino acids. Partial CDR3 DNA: TGCAGTGCCCCTAGCGGGAGTGGGGCCTGGGAGACC. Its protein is CSAPSGSGAWET. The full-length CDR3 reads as CSAPSGSGAWETQYF.